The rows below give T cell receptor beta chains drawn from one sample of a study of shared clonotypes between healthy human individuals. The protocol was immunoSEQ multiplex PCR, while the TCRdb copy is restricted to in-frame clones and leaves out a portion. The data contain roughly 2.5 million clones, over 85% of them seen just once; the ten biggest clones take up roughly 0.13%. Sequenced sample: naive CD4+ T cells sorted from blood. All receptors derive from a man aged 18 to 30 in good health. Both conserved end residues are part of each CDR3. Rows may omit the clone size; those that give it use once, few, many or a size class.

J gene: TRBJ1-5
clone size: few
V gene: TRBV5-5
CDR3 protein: CASSSDPGINQPQHF

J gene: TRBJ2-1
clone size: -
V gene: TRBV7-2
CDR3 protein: CASSLVAGVGNEQFF

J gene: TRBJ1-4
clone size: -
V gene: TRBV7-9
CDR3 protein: CASSLGRVLFF

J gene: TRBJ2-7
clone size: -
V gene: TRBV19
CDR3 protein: CASSIGTISYEQYF

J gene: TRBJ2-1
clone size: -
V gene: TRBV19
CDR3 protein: CASSTGTGVANSYNEQFF

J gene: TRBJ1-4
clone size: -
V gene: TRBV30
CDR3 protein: CAWSVRGQAQIKLFF

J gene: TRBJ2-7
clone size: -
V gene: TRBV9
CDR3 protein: CASSVGTSKYEQYF

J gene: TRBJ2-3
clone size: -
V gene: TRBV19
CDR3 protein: CASKLAGPNTDTQYF

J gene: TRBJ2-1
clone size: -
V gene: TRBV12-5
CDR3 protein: CASGPRDRVGEQFF

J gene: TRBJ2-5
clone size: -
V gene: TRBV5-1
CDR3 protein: CASSTGQLLQETQYF

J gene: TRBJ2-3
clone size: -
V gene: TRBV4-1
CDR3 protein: CASTAGPFYTDTQYF

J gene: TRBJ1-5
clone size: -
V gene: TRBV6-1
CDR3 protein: CASSENGQGAGNQPQHF

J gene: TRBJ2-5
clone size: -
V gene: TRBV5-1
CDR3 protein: CASSPGAQETQYF

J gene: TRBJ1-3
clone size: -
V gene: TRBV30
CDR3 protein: CAWRLQGAGNTIYF

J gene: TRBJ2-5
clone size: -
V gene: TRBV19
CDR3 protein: CASTKVPGETQYF

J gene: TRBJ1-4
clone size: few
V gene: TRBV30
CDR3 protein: CAWSVIGGEELFF

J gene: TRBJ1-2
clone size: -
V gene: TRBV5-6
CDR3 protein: CASSLGGFGRLVTNYGYTF

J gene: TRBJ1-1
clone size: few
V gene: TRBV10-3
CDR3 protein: CATRRETEAFF

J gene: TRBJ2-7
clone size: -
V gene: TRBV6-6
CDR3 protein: CASSYFQGPYEQYF

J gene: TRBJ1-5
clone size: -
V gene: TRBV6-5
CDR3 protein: CASRAEGGLYQPQHF

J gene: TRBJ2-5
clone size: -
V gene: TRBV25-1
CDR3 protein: CASSEVGGRRPEYF